This TCR beta chain was recorded in a study of cytomegalovirus exposure and HLA in healthy donors. Overall study results and limits: According to a later analysis, TCR clusters from the first cohort tended to co-occur in the roughly 110 validation repertoires. The dataset shows that most TCR sequences were rare, while some public TCRs occurred in many donors. In vitro experiments confirmed that a few CMV-associated chains were specific for CMV antigens. The authors listed 150 to 200 TCR beta chains as cytomegalovirus-associated.

Data came from immunoSEQ multiplex PCR; TCRdb stores just in-frame clones and leaves some out. The top ten clones hold about 7.9% of a sample with 110,000 to 150,000 clones, about 91% of them seen once. Turning to this clone: Its specificity is unknown.

The receptor was isolated from a woman between 18 and 29 years old in good health and CMV-seropositive. Input material: PBMCs.

The CDR3 region has the DNA TGTGCCCGGGCCGTTGTGACAGGGTTAAACTATGGCTACACCTTC. It translates to CARAVVTGLNYGYTF. The V gene is TRBV30, the J gene TRBJ1-2, with 7 bases lining up with TRBD1. Germline V lookup: CDR1 GTSNPN, CDR2 SVGIG (reference sequence). The trim removed 8 bases at V and 2 bases at J, leaving 14 bases unmatched. This CDR3 contains 15 residues.